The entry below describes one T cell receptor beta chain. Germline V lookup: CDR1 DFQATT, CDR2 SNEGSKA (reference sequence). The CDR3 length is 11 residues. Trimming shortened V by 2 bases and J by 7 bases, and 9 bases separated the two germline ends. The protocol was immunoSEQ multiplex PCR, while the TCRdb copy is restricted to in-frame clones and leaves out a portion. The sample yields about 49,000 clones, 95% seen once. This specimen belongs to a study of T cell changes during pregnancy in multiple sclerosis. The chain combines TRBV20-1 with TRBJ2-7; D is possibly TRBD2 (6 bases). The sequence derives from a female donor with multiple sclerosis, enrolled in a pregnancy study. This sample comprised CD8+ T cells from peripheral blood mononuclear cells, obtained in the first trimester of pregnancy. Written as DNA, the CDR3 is TGCAGTGCTAGATCGGGGGTTGAGCAGTACTTC. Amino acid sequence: CSARSGVEQYF.